Listed below are T cell receptor beta chains from one sample, sequenced in a study of T cell changes during pregnancy in multiple sclerosis. Using immunoSEQ multiplex PCR, the repertoire was profiled, and TCRdb retains in-frame clones only, with some absent. The table lists fewer than 85,000 clones, roughly 90% of them singletons. Sample: peripheral blood, taken before pregnancy. These receptors were taken from a female donor with multiple sclerosis, enrolled in a pregnancy study. Each CDR3 is given with its conserved first and last residue. A D gene is named only where the DNA matches it firmly. Some rows mark clone size as missing; the rest say once, few, many or name a class of expanded clone.

size,J,V,D,CDR3,DNA
.,TRBJ2-7,TRBV5-4,TRBD2,CASGDLPGLAVPSSYEQYF,TGTGCCAGTGGAGACTTGCCGGGACTAGCGGTGCCAAGCTCCTACGAGCAGTACTTC
.,TRBJ1-5,TRBV19,TRBD1,CASSKDRGYNQPQHF,TGTGCCAGTAGTAAGGACAGGGGATACAATCAGCCCCAGCATTTT
.,TRBJ2-3,TRBV5-6,TRBD1,CASSVGTGWADTQYF,TGTGCCAGCAGTGTTGGGACAGGGTGGGCAGATACGCAGTATTTT
few,TRBJ1-1,TRBV30,.,CAWSAGNTEAFF,TGTGCCTGGAGTGCGGGGAACACTGAAGCTTTCTTT
.,TRBJ1-1,TRBV5-4,.,CASSLEQGSWTEAFF,TGTGCCAGCAGCTTGGAACAGGGATCATGGACTGAAGCTTTCTTT
.,TRBJ1-4,TRBV4-3,.,CASSQDTRFNEKLFF,TGCGCCAGCAGCCAAGATACCCGGTTTAATGAAAAACTGTTTTTT
.,TRBJ2-5,TRBV5-8,TRBD1,CASSSWTGGLGETQYF,TGTGCCAGCAGCTCCTGGACAGGGGGCCTGGGGGAGACCCAGTACTTC
.,TRBJ1-1,TRBV5-4,.,CASSLATGLVLPTEAFF,TGTGCCAGCAGCTTGGCTACAGGTCTGGTACTGCCTACTGAAGCTTTCTTT
.,TRBJ1-4,TRBV4-1,.,CASSQVRGGNEKLFF,TGCGCCAGCAGCCAAGTGAGGGGGGGGAATGAAAAACTGTTTTTT
.,TRBJ1-1,TRBV7-3,TRBD1,CASSLSGGLNTEAFF,TGTGCCAGCAGCTTATCAGGGGGACTGAACACTGAAGCTTTCTTT
.,TRBJ1-1,TRBV25-1,.,CATQGRLNTEAFF,TGTGCCACCCAGGGGCGTCTGAACACTGAAGCTTTCTTT
.,TRBJ2-2,TRBV15,.,CATSRRDPTGELFF,TGTGCCACCAGCAGACGGGATCCCACCGGGGAGCTGTTTTTT
.,TRBJ2-7,TRBV9,.,CASSTLDGGAGHEQYF,TGTGCCAGCAGCACCCTGGATGGGGGGGCTGGCCACGAGCAGTACTTC
.,TRBJ1-1,TRBV9,TRBD1,CASSDETGPKNGAFF,TGTGCCAGCAGCGACGAGACAGGGCCAAAGAATGGGGCTTTCTTT
.,TRBJ2-7,TRBV7-2,TRBD1,CASSPTTGGYYEQYF,TGTGCCAGCAGCCCAACGACAGGGGGCTACTACGAGCAGTACTTC
.,TRBJ1-5,TRBV7-9,.,CASSLGRERQPQHF,TGTGCCAGCAGCTTAGGCAGGGAACGTCAGCCCCAGCATTTT
.,TRBJ1-1,TRBV5-5,.,CASSSQGGDTEAFF,TGTGCCAGCAGCTCTCAGGGTGGGGACACTGAAGCTTTCTTT
.,TRBJ2-1,TRBV6-5,.,CASSYGSPLYEQFF,TGTGCCAGCAGTTACGGCTCGCCGTTGTATGAGCAGTTCTTC
.,TRBJ2-1,TRBV7-3,TRBD2,CASSPSGYYNEQFF,TGTGCCAGCAGCCCTAGCGGCTACTACAATGAGCAGTTCTTC
.,TRBJ2-2,TRBV4-2,.,CASSQERSTGELFF,TGTGCCAGCAGCCAAGAAAGGAGTACCGGGGAGCTGTTTTTT
.,TRBJ1-2,TRBV7-9,TRBD1,CASSLGDRGIYGYTF,TGTGCCAGCAGCTTAGGGGACAGGGGGATCTATGGCTACACCTTC
.,TRBJ2-1,TRBV13,.,CASSSDGGLYNEQFF,TGTGCCAGCAGCTCAGACGGGGGGCTTTACAATGAGCAGTTCTTC
.,TRBJ2-1,TRBV5-1,.,CASSVPGHYNEQFF,TGCGCCAGCAGCGTCCCGGGACACTACAATGAGCAGTTCTTC
.,TRBJ2-4,TRBV10-1,TRBD1,CASSEPTWDRGIAKNIQYF,TGCGCCAGCAGTGAGCCGACCTGGGACAGGGGAATAGCCAAAAACATTCAGTACTTC
.,TRBJ2-5,TRBV14,TRBD1,CASSQLQGGQETQYF,TGTGCCAGCAGCCAACTACAGGGGGGACAAGAGACCCAGTACTTC
.,TRBJ2-7,TRBV6-5,TRBD2,CASSATSGGFYEQYF,TGTGCCAGCAGCGCGACTAGCGGGGGATTCTACGAGCAGTACTTC
once,TRBJ2-7,TRBV7-6,.,CASSRRRAGEQYF,TGTGCCAGCAGCCGCAGACGGGCGGGAGAGCAGTACTTC
.,TRBJ2-7,TRBV7-2,.,CASSRGPLVEQYF,TGTGCCAGCAGTCGCGGCCCCCTGGTCGAGCAGTACTTC
.,TRBJ2-5,TRBV30,.,CAWSVTSQETQYF,TGTGCCTGGAGTGTAACTAGCCAAGAGACCCAGTACTTC
.,TRBJ2-5,TRBV5-4,TRBD1,CASSSGQVQETQYF,TGTGCCAGCAGCAGCGGACAGGTACAAGAGACCCAGTACTTC
.,TRBJ1-1,TRBV2,.,CASSAVLNTEAFF,TGTGCCAGCAGTGCGGTTTTGAACACTGAAGCTTTCTTT
.,TRBJ1-1,TRBV7-6,.,CASSLGQANTEAFF,TGTGCCAGCAGCTTAGGACAGGCCAACACTGAAGCTTTCTTT
.,TRBJ1-5,TRBV15,TRBD1,CATSRSIQGLSGQPQHF,TGTGCCACCAGCAGGTCAATACAGGGGCTTTCGGGTCAGCCCCAGCATTTT
.,TRBJ1-6,TRBV27,.,CASSPSSYNSPLHF,TGTGCCAGCAGTCCGAGCTCCTATAATTCACCCCTCCACTTT
.,TRBJ1-2,TRBV7-9,.,CASSLGAGAYGYTF,TGTGCCAGCAGCTTAGGGGCAGGGGCCTATGGCTACACCTTC
.,TRBJ1-1,TRBV15,TRBD1,CATSRDNPRTGGWNTEAFF,TGTGCCACCAGCAGAGATAACCCTAGAACAGGGGGCTGGAACACTGAAGCTTTCTTT
.,TRBJ2-1,TRBV10-1,.,CASSALTPGEQFF,TGCGCCAGCAGTGCGTTAACTCCCGGTGAGCAGTTCTTC
.,TRBJ1-1,TRBV6-4,.,CASSVPGDANTEAFF,TGTGCCAGCAGTGTCCCGGGGGACGCGAACACTGAAGCTTTCTTT
.,TRBJ2-7,TRBV6-4,TRBD1,CASSEGTGGGPYEQYF,TGTGCCAGCAGTGAAGGTACAGGGGGCGGCCCCTACGAGCAGTACTTC
.,TRBJ2-7,TRBV5-6,.,CASSSIYEQYF,TGTGCCAGCAGCTCTATCTACGAGCAGTACTTC
.,TRBJ1-2,TRBV5-1,.,CASSLVVYNYGYTF,TGCGCCAGCAGCTTGGTAGTGTACAACTATGGCTACACCTTC
.,TRBJ1-5,TRBV30,TRBD1,CAWSGSGDRLNQPQHF,TGTGCCTGGAGTGGATCTGGGGACAGGCTCAATCAGCCCCAGCATTTT